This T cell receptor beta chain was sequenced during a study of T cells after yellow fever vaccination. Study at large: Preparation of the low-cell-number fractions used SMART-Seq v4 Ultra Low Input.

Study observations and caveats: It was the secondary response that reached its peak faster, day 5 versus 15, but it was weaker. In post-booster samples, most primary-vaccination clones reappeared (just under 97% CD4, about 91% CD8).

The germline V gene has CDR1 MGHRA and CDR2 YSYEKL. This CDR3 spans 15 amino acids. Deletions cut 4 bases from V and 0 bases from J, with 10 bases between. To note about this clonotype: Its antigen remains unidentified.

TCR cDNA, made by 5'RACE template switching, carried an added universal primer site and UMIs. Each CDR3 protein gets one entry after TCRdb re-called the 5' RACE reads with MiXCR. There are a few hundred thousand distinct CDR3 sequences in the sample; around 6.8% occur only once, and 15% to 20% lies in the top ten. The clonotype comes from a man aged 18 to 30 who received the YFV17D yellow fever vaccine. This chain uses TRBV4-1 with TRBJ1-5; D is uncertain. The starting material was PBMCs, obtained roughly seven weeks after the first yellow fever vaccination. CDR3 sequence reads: CASSPQENSNQPQHF. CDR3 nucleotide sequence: TGCGCCAGCAGCCCTCAGGAGAATAGCAATCAGCCCCAGCATTTT.